These 15 T cell receptor beta chains originate from one sample sequenced in a study of T cell repertoires in ileal Crohn's disease. The protocol was immunoSEQ multiplex PCR, while the TCRdb copy is restricted to in-frame clones and leaves out a portion. This sample yields around 15,000 clones, of which approximately 80% are seen a single time; under 5.5% belongs to the top ten. Source material: ileal tissue. These receptors all come from an adult with Crohn's disease.

This sequence joins TRBV6-5 and TRBJ2-7; D is possibly TRBD1 (6 bases). This CDR3 has 14 residues. V was trimmed by 6 bases and J by 0 bases, leaving 12 bases between them. CDR1 is MNHEY and CDR2 is SVGAGI in the germline V gene. This CDR3 reads CASRPTGLSYEQYV. CDR3 in DNA: TGTGCCAGCAGACCAACAGGGCTCTCCTACGAGCAGTACGTC.

The sample holds one count of this clone. This chain uses TRBV20-1 with TRBJ1-2, with a tentative D call TRBD1 (6 bases). With 5 bases removed from V and 6 bases from J, the gap between germline ends came to 10 bases. This CDR3 spans 11 amino acids. The germline gives CDR1 DFQATT, CDR2 SNEGSKA (reference sequence). The CDR3 coding sequence is TGCAGTGCTTGGACAGAGAATGGCTACACCTTC. This codes for CSAWTENGYTF.

The gene calls are TRBV5-4 and TRBJ1-6, with 7 bases fitting TRBD1. The germline gives CDR1 SGHNT, CDR2 YYREEE (reference sequence). V lost 0 bases to trimming and J lost 7 bases; unmatched junction nucleotides: 10. The CDR3 totals 17 residues. The CDR3 spells CASSLVGGNSWNSPLHF. The CDR3, as DNA: TGTGCCAGCAGCTTGGTAGGGGGCAATTCGTGGAATTCACCCCTCCACTTT.

The V and J genes are TRBV2 and TRBJ2-5; D might be TRBD1 (6 bases). This CDR3 is built from 13 residues. V was clipped by 3 bases and J by 1 base, with 6 bases between them. From germline, CDR1 is SNHLY and CDR2 FYNNEI. CDR3 sequence (DNA): TGTGCCAGCAGTGAGGACAGCCAAGAGACCCAGTACTTC. Its protein is CASSEDSQETQYF.

This chain connects TRBV5-1 to TRBJ1-2; D unresolved. The germline V and J ends were trimmed by 0 bases and 2 bases, with 8 bases remaining between them. The CDR3 extends over 14 amino acids. From germline, CDR1 is SGHRS and CDR2 YFSETQ. The CDR3 DNA follows: TGCGCCAGCAGCTTGGAACAGACGAACTATGGCTACACCTTC. It yields the protein CASSLEQTNYGYTF.

This chain connects TRBV16 to TRBJ2-3; D gene unclear. The CDR3 is 15 amino acids. The V end lost 1 base, the J end lost 2 bases, and 10 bases lay between the germline ends. Germline assignment: CDR1 KGHSY and CDR2 FQNENV. CDR3 sequence (DNA): TGTGCCAGCAGCCAATTTTCACTGAACACAGATACGCAGTATTTT. This sequence encodes CASSQFSLNTDTQYF.

The rearrangement links TRBV2 to TRBJ2-7; D is uncertain. The CDR3 covers 12 residues. The ends were cut back, 1 base at V and 3 bases at J, with 4 bases in the middle. The V gene's germline CDR1 is SNHLY and CDR2 FYNNEI. The DNA of the CDR3 is TGTGCCAGCAGTGAAGGCGTCTACGAGCAGTACTTC. It specifies CASSEGVYEQYF.

This chain joins TRBV7-8 and TRBJ2-1; a weak D match, TRBD1 (6 bases). V was pared by 3 bases and J by 5 bases, with 11 bases between. Germline V lookup: CDR1 SGHVS, CDR2 FQNEAQ. This CDR3 contains 14 residues. CDR3 region: CASSFRDNHNEQFF. The DNA of the CDR3 is TGTGCCAGCAGCTTCAGGGACAACCACAATGAGCAGTTCTTC.

The J gene is TRBJ2-2, the V gene TRBV7-2, with TRBD1 as a possible D gene (6 bases). V lost 6 bases, J lost 1 base, and 12 bases lay in between. Per germline, CDR1 SGHTA and CDR2 FQGNSA. The CDR3 contains 15 residues. CDR3 in amino acids: CASSPGTRNTGELFF. In nucleotides, the CDR3 is TGTGCCAGCAGTCCCGGGACACGGAACACCGGGGAGCTGTTTTTT.

The V and J genes are TRBV30 and TRBJ2-1, with TRBD2 matching 14 bases. V gave up 3 bases and J gave up 15 bases; unmatched junction bases: 7. This CDR3 comprises 13 residues. From germline, CDR1 is GTSNPN and CDR2 SVGIG (reference sequence). DNA for the CDR3: TGTGCCTGGAGGGGAGGACTAGCGGGAGGCCTGTTCTTC. This translates into CAWRGGLAGGLFF. Drawing the rest from reference TRBV30 and TRBJ2-1, the complete variable domain is SQTIHQWPATLVQPVGSPLSLECTVEGTSNPNLYWYRQAAGRGLQLLFYSVGIGQISSEVPQNLSASRPQDRQFILSSKKLLLSDSGFYLCAWRGGLAGGLFFGPGTRLTVL.

V is TRBV5-5 and J is TRBJ2-5, with TRBD1 matching over 8 bases. TRBJ2-7 explains the end of the DNA better; the J call may be wrong. This CDR3 is built from 16 residues. In germline, CDR1 is SGHKS, CDR2 YYEKEE (reference sequence). The CDR3 region has the DNA TGTGCCAGCAGCTTGAGGACAGGGATTTCCAGCTACGAGCAGTACTTC. This translates into CASSLRTGISSYEQYF.

The chain has TRBV7-2 and TRBJ1-2, with TRBD1 identical over 8 bases. In germline, CDR1 is SGHTA, CDR2 FQGNSA. The CDR3 extends over 13 amino acids. J gave up 5 bases and V 5 bases, and 4 bases lay outside the gene matches. The CDR3 DNA sequence: TGTGCCAGCAGCCGACAGGGGAGTTATGGCTACACCTTC. It specifies CASSRQGSYGYTF.

V gene TRBV11-2 combines with J gene TRBJ2-7; 9 bases are a match to TRBD2. With 0 bases clipped from V and 2 bases from J, the junction kept 2 bases outside the gene matches. CDR3 length: 15 amino acids. Looked up from germline, CDR1 is SGHAT and CDR2 is FQNNGV. For the CDR3, the DNA is TGTGCCAGCAGCTTAGACCTAGCGGGACCCTACGAGCAGTACGTC. This translates into CASSLDLAGPYEQYV.

This clone is labeled medium-sized. The rearrangement joins TRBV5-1 to TRBJ2-1; 12 nucleotides agree with TRBD2. Germline CDR1 reads SGHRS; CDR2 reads YFSETQ. Trimming cost V 3 bases and J 2 bases; bases outside gene matches: 0. This CDR3 contains 15 residues. As DNA, the CDR3 is TGCGCCAGCAGCTCTAGCGGGGGGGCCTACAATGAGCAGTTCTTC. It encodes CASSSSGGAYNEQFF.

The rearrangement links TRBV7-2 to TRBJ2-3; the match to TRBD1 covers 11 bases. The CDR3 is made up of 16 amino acids. The V gene end was trimmed by 5 bases and the J gene end by 1 base; junction bases not matched to a gene: 5. Germline V gene sequence: CDR1 SGHTA, CDR2 FQGNSA. The CDR3 DNA reads as TGTGCCAGCAGCCTGGTGGGACAGGGGGGCACAGATACGCAGTATTTT. This codes for CASSLVGQGGTDTQYF.